The rows below give T cell receptor beta chains drawn from one sample of a study of T cells after yellow fever vaccination. TCRdb reprocessed the 5' RACE reads with MiXCR, giving one entry per CDR3 protein. Seen here are about 550,000 distinct CDR3 sequences, about 19% observed once, and the top ten hold roughly an eighth. The sample in question was PBMCs, obtained 15 days after the yellow fever booster vaccination. All receptors come from a young man who received the YFV17D yellow fever vaccine. Each CDR3 is given with its conserved first and last residue. Each record gives: V gene, J gene, D gene, clone size, CDR3 protein, CDR3 DNA. A D gene is named only where the DNA matches it firmly. Size values are once, few and many counts, or a class for expanded clones, and some rows have none.

TRBV29-1	TRBJ2-7	TRBD2	many	CSVKITGTSGPEQYF	TGCAGCGTGAAGATAACCGGGACTAGCGGTCCCGAGCAGTACTTC
TRBV7-7	TRBJ2-1	TRBD1	.	CASSSGQGRYNEQFF	TGTGCCAGCAGCTCAGGACAGGGGAGGTACAATGAGCAGTTCTTC
TRBV7-2	TRBJ2-7	.	few	CASSPRLISYEQYF	TGTGCCAGCAGCCCTAGACTGATTTCCTACGAGCAGTACTTC
TRBV20-1	TRBJ2-1	TRBD2	.	CSARQTGLAGYNEQFF	TGCAGTGCTAGACAAACAGGACTAGCGGGATACAATGAGCAGTTCTTC
TRBV28	TRBJ2-5	TRBD2	few	CASSSSEGLAGAETQYF	TGTGCCAGCAGTTCATCGGAGGGGCTAGCGGGAGCCGAGACCCAGTACTTC
TRBV3-1	TRBJ2-7	.	many	CASSQPEPYEQYF	TGTGCCAGCAGCCAACCCGAACCATACGAGCAGTACTTC
TRBV29-1	TRBJ2-6	TRBD1	few	CSVSGTVQSGANVLTF	TGCAGCGTATCCGGGACAGTTCAATCTGGGGCCAACGTCCTGACTTTC
TRBV4-3	TRBJ2-2	.	few	CASSQGLATGELFF	TGCGCCAGCAGCCAAGGATTGGCCACCGGGGAGCTGTTTTTT
TRBV20-1	TRBJ2-7	TRBD1	.	CSARGTDYYEQYF	TGCAGTGCTAGGGGGACAGACTACTACGAGCAGTACTTC
TRBV29-1	TRBJ2-7	.	.	CSVDRGPISGEQYF	TGCAGCGTTGACAGGGGCCCCATCTCTGGGGAGCAGTACTTC
TRBV7-3	TRBJ1-1	TRBD1	few	CASSETGGSNTEAFF	TGTGCCAGCAGCGAAACAGGGGGCTCGAACACTGAAGCTTTCTTT
TRBV3-1	TRBJ2-1	.	.	CASSQVVGSYNEQFF	TGTGCCAGCAGCCAAGTAGTGGGCTCCTACAATGAGCAGTTCTTC
TRBV6-2/TRBV6-3	TRBJ1-1	TRBD1	few	CASSRNQLTGGNTEAFF	TGTGCCAGCAGCCGAAACCAACTGACAGGGGGAAACACTGAAGCTTTCTTT
TRBV4-3	TRBJ2-7	.	.	CASSQVPGPYEQYF	TGCGCCAGCAGCCAAGTTCCAGGTCCTTACGAGCAGTACTTC
TRBV5-4	TRBJ2-5	.	.	CASSLLVERTQYF	TGTGCCAGCAGCTTGCTCGTAGAGAGGACCCAGTACTTC
TRBV10-3	TRBJ2-5	TRBD1	few	CAISGQGQETQYF	TGTGCCATCAGTGGACAGGGACAAGAGACCCAGTACTTC
TRBV20-1	TRBJ1-6	.	.	CSAARVLRSPLHF	TGCAGTGCTGCCAGGGTTTTACGTTCACCCCTCCACTTT
TRBV30	TRBJ2-7	.	few	CAWSVGAYEQYF	TGTGCCTGGAGTGTGGGGGCCTACGAGCAGTACTTC
TRBV20-1	TRBJ2-1	.	.	CSVLREFGEQFF	TGCAGTGTCCTACGGGAGTTCGGTGAGCAGTTCTTC
TRBV18	TRBJ2-3	.	few	CASSPLDLGRTDTQYF	TGTGCCAGCTCACCATTGGACCTAGGGCGCACAGATACGCAGTATTTT
TRBV25-1	TRBJ2-7	.	.	CASSEAEVPYEQYF	TGTGCCAGCAGTGAAGCAGAAGTCCCCTACGAGCAGTACTTC
TRBV7-2	TRBJ2-7	.	.	CASSLAKGFNEQYF	TGTGCCAGCAGCTTAGCAAAGGGTTTCAACGAGCAGTACTTC
TRBV10-1	TRBJ2-2	.	.	CASARTTNTGELFF	TGCGCCAGCGCGCGGACAACGAACACCGGGGAGCTGTTTTTT
TRBV7-2	TRBJ2-2	.	.	CASSLTPDTGELFF	TGTGCCAGCAGCTTAACGCCAGACACCGGGGAGCTGTTTTTT
TRBV20-1	TRBJ2-7	.	few	CSATRWGRGYEQYF	TGCAGTGCGACCCGCTGGGGACGGGGCTACGAGCAGTACTTC